This T cell receptor (beta chain) emerged from a study of early T cells in non-severe SARS-CoV-2 infection (dated by TCRdb to the early 2020s). Study-wide context: Because TCR sequencing relied on bulk RNA taken from unsorted whole blood, pairing of alpha and beta chains was not possible.

This clonotype turned up a few times. No cognate antigen has been identified for it. No much larger clone exists at a distance of one base, and base qualities are not known. Study-wide conclusions, independent of this receptor: Matching against VDJdb was skewed toward anti-spike CD8 responses, likely underestimated virus-specific expansions, and missed private and CD4 specificities.

Libraries were prepared through 5' RACE. Instrument used: NextSeq 500. The TCR library protocol attached unique molecular identifiers to individual cDNA molecules to correct for sequencing error and PCR bias. Sequencing covered both TCR alpha and beta chains, and within each sample the abundances of alpha and beta sequences were tightly co-correlated. As for the original processing: Decombinator V4 was used to perform V gene, J gene and CDR3 annotation of TCR sequences. Expanded TCRs were defined as changing significantly between any two time points under a Poisson model with p below 0.0001. TCR abundances were normalised to the total number of TCRs sequenced in each sample and reported as counts per million. MAIT TCRs were defined by TRAV1-2 paired with TRAJ12, TRAJ20 or TRAJ33, and iNKT TCRs by TRAV10 paired with TRAJ18. VDJdb, accessed 1 November 2021, was searched for CMV, EBV and SARS-CoV-2 annotated TCRs, excluding TCRs annotated for multiple antigens. TCRdb reran the public reads through fastp at Q25 and MiXCR, keeping productive beta chains. Duplicate CDR3 protein sequences are folded into a single record with the most common DNA and genes. The V and J calls follow TCRdb's processing rather than the paper's. The sample table lists 60,000 or so distinct CDR3 sequences, less than 11% of them with a count of one. Clones ranked in the top ten supply about 4.4% of the sample.

Trimming leaves V shorter by 4 bases and J shorter by 2 bases, with the junction holding 4 bases beyond the gene matches. Sequences SGHNT (CDR1) and YYREEE (CDR2) are obtained from the germline V gene (reference sequence). Reading from cysteine to phenylalanine, the CDR3 counts 14 amino acids. CDR3 DNA is the only sequence kept; it has 42 bases, read in frame from the first base. This was a case-control study nested in a cohort of healthcare workers in London, UK, who had nasopharyngeal swab PCR tests and blood samples taken every week. Healthcare workers were recruited during the week of the UK lockdown, between 23 and 31 March 2020, and followed weekly for up to 16 weeks.

This TCR derives from an adult who was a healthcare worker with PCR-confirmed SARS-CoV-2 infection or an uninfected control (not recorded which). The rearranged segments are TRBV5-4 and TRBJ2-3; TRBD1 lines up with 7 middle nucleotides. Input material: whole blood. The DNA is as follows: TGTGCCAGCAGCCAGACAGGGCCCACAGATACGCAGTATTTT. This is translated as CASSQTGPTDTQYF.